The 20 T cell receptor beta chains listed next were all sequenced from one sample in a study of blood T cell repertoires in COVID-19. Generated by immunoSEQ multiplex PCR, the TCRdb table keeps only in-frame clones and is missing some. Counted here are under 200,000 clones, 70% to 90% occurring once; the ten biggest clones make up around 7%. The source material was PBMCs or T cells enriched from blood (not recorded which). These receptors came from a woman in her 50s who had recovered from COVID-19.

This rearrangement joins TRBV7-2 to TRBJ2-2; D possibly corresponds to TRBD1 (5 bases). Per germline, CDR1 SGHTA and CDR2 FQGNSA. Trimming pared 2 bases from V and 0 bases from J, leaving 10 bases between. The CDR3 sequence is 16 residues long. Here the CDR3 reads CASSLSPGTNTGELFF. CDR3 DNA sequence: TGTGCCAGCAGCTTATCCCCAGGGACGAACACCGGGGAGCTGTTTTTT.

This clone was recorded only once. The chain carries TRBV2 and TRBJ2-3; tentatively, D is TRBD1 (6 bases). The CDR3 covers 16 residues. CDR1 is SNHLY, CDR2 FYNNEI, per germline. V was shortened by 6 bases and J by 5 bases, with 21 bases between the two germline ends. CDR3 bases: TGTGCCAGCAGCGACCCGAAGGCAGGGGTGTTAGATACGCAGTATTTT. Its protein product is CASSDPKAGVLDTQYF.

This chain joins TRBV28 and TRBJ1-3; 9 bases agree with TRBD1. The CDR3 has 14 amino acids. Germline assignment: CDR1 MDHEN and CDR2 SYDVKM. V trimming: 9 bases; J trimming: 3 bases; junction bases outside the gene matches: 6. CDR3 loop: CASKQGARGNTIYF. CDR3 coding DNA: TGTGCCAGTAAACAGGGGGCGCGTGGAAACACCATATATTTT.

This rearrangement joins TRBV7-9 to TRBJ1-1, with D possibly matching TRBD1 (5 bases). The V gene's germline CDR1 is SEHNR and CDR2 FQNEAQ (reference sequence). There are 14 residues in the CDR3. V lost 0 bases to trimming and J lost 3 bases, with 8 bases between them. CDR3 region: CASSLALGHTEAFF. The CDR3 nucleotides are TGTGCCAGCAGCTTAGCGTTGGGGCACACTGAAGCTTTCTTT.

The chain is built from TRBV7-2 and TRBJ1-5, with D possibly being TRBD1 (5 bases). V was shortened by 3 bases and J by 4 bases, with 7 bases between the two germline ends. Germline V gene lookup returns CDR1 SGHTA and CDR2 FQGNSA. The CDR3 is 13 amino acids. Here the CDR3 DNA reads TGTGCCAGCAGCTTCAGGGTAAATCAGCCCCAGCATTTT. Protein: CASSFRVNQPQHF.

The J gene is TRBJ2-7, the V gene TRBV18; TRBD2 might be the D (6 bases). V dropped 3 bases and J dropped 4 bases, with 7 bases sitting between them. The CDR3 covers 12 residues. Germline V CDR1 and CDR2: KGHSH, LQKENI. The DNA of the CDR3 is TGTGCCAGCTCACCGGGAGGTTACGAGCAGTACTTC. Its translation is CASSPGGYEQYF.

J is TRBJ1-2 and V is TRBV4-2; TRBD1 aligns across 7 bases. The junction had 14 bases not matched to a gene; V was cut back by 5 bases and J by 5 bases. The germline gives CDR1 LGHNA, CDR2 YNFKEQ. The CDR3 runs to 16 residues. Here the CDR3 DNA reads TGTGCCAGCAGCTCCGCCGGGACAGACACCGATTATGGCTACACCTTC. It yields the protein CASSSAGTDTDYGYTF.

The rearrangement uses TRBV7-2 and TRBJ2-7, with D possibly matching TRBD1 (6 bases). Per the germline V gene, CDR1 is SGHTA and CDR2 is FQGNSA. This CDR3 region has 13 residues. Trimming left V 6 bases short and J 2 bases short, with 11 bases between. The DNA of the CDR3 is TGTGCCAGCAGGAGGACAGCCACCTACGAGCAGTACTTC. Its protein product is CASRRTATYEQYF.

The chain uses TRBV6-2 or TRBV6-3 and TRBJ2-7, with D possibly TRBD1 on 5 matching bases. This CDR3 comprises 15 residues. Looked up from germline, CDR1 is MNHEY and CDR2 is SVGEGT. Between the trimmed V and J ends, which lost 0 bases and 2 bases, there was a span of 11 bases. CDR3 nucleotides: TGTGCCAGCAGTTACTCGGCAGGGAAGACCTACGAGCAGTACTTC. Translating gives CASSYSAGKTYEQYF.

The rearrangement links TRBV3-1 (or the pseudogene TRBV3-2) to TRBJ2-5, with 15 bases matching TRBD2. V lost 5 bases, J lost 5 bases, and 9 bases stayed unmatched. The CDR3 sequence is 17 residues long. CDR1 is LGHDT, CDR2 YNNKEL, per germline (reference sequence). In DNA, the CDR3 is TGTGCCAGCAGCACAAGGACTAGCGGGGGGGCCGGGGAGACCCAGTACTTC. Encoded protein: CASSTRTSGGAGETQYF.

The rearrangement links TRBV9 to TRBJ2-7, with a weak D call TRBD1 (6 bases). The germline V gene encodes CDR1 SGDLS and CDR2 YYNGEE. This CDR3 spans 15 amino acids. V lost 4 bases and J lost 2, with 16 bases in between. The CDR3 nucleotides read TGTGCCAGCAGCTCTCAGACAGGAGGCCCCTACGAGCAGTACTTC. Translating gives CASSSQTGGPYEQYF.

J is TRBJ1-4 and V is TRBV10-3; the D is unclear. V lost 4 bases, J lost 8 bases, and 11 bases lay in between. This CDR3 has 13 residues. Germline CDR1 and CDR2: ENHRY and SYGVKD. CDR3: CAISARLEEKLFF. In DNA form, the CDR3 reads TGTGCCATCAGTGCCAGGTTAGAGGAAAAACTGTTTTTT.

The chain uses TRBV10-3 and TRBJ2-3, with TRBD2 matching 9 bases. V gave up 4 bases and J gave up 1 base; unmatched junction bases: 6. CDR3 length: 16 amino acids. Germline CDR1 is ENHRY and CDR2 is SYGVKD. CDR3 sequence reads: CAISARGGSGTDTQYF. The CDR3 nucleotides read TGTGCCATCAGTGCGCGGGGGGGTTCTGGCACAGATACGCAGTATTTT.

V usage is TRBV5-4 and J usage is TRBJ1-3; TRBD1 aligns across 9 bases. The CDR3 loop spans 15 amino acids. V trimming: 4 bases; J trimming: 4 bases; junction bases outside the gene matches: 6. The germline V gene has CDR1 SGHNT and CDR2 YYREEE (reference sequence). The CDR3 sequence: CASSRRQGDGNTIYF. The CDR3 DNA reads as TGTGCCAGCAGCCGCCGACAGGGGGACGGAAACACCATATATTTT.

CDR3 residues: CASSFFRAGQRHYGYTF. The CDR3 nucleotides read TGTGCCAGCAGCTTTTTTAGAGCAGGGCAGAGACACTATGGCTACACCTTC. This chain uses TRBV5-6 with TRBJ1-2, with D tentatively TRBD1 (5 bases). The CDR3 spans 17 residues. Trimming left V 2 bases short and J 3 bases short, with 20 bases between. From germline, CDR1 is SGHDT and CDR2 YYEEEE.

V and J are TRBV27 and TRBJ1-2, with D tentatively TRBD1 (6 bases). The ends were cut back, 5 bases at V and 8 bases at J, with 21 bases in the middle. The germline gives CDR1 MNHEY, CDR2 SMNVEV (reference sequence). The CDR3 has 15 amino acids. The CDR3 nucleotides read TGTGCCAGCAGTCCAAAGACCAGGGGACCGGGAGGCTACACCTTC. As protein: CASSPKTRGPGGYTF.

CDR3 coding DNA: TGCGCCAGCAGCTTGGACAGGGGGCTGAGAGTGGAGACCCAGTACTTC. It codes for CASSLDRGLRVETQYF. The chain joins TRBV5-1 to TRBJ2-5, with TRBD1 identical over 9 bases. Germline V gene lookup returns CDR1 SGHRS and CDR2 YFSETQ. The CDR3 sequence is 16 residues long. With 0 bases clipped from V and 5 bases from J, the junction kept 8 bases outside the gene matches.

V is TRBV29-1 and J is TRBJ2-1; the match to TRBD1 covers 8 bases. V was pared by 7 bases and J by 2 bases, with 7 bases of the junction left unmatched. Germline CDR1 is SQVTM and CDR2 is ANQGSEA. The CDR3 length is 14 residues. In nucleotides, the CDR3 is TGCAGCGGCCGGGACAGGCTTGCCTACAATGAGCAGTTCTTC. This gives the protein CSGRDRLAYNEQFF.

A word on this clone: This specimen includes other DNA sequences encoding the same CDR3. The chain carries TRBV5-1 and TRBJ2-7; 12 positions match TRBD1. Per the germline V gene, CDR1 is SGHRS and CDR2 is YFSETQ. V gave up 4 bases and J gave up 4 bases; unmatched junction bases: 3. The CDR3 extends over 14 amino acids. The CDR3 bases are TGCGCCAGCAGCCCGGGACAGGGGGCTTACGAGCAGTACTTC. Translating it yields CASSPGQGAYEQYF.

This clone occurred once. The chain carries TRBV2 and TRBJ1-6, with TRBD1 as a possible D gene (6 bases). The germline V gene encodes CDR1 SNHLY and CDR2 FYNNEI. V gave up 0 bases and J gave up 7 bases, with 10 bases separating them. The CDR3 runs 15 residues. CDR3 in amino acids: CASSEAGAGNSPLHF. As DNA, the CDR3 is TGTGCCAGCAGTGAAGCGGGGGCAGGGAATTCACCCCTCCACTTT.